This TCR beta chain is from a study of T cells after yellow fever vaccination. Points from the study as a whole: Clones that expanded after primary vaccination mostly reappeared after the booster (96% CD4, 88% CD8). Compared with primary, the secondary response was weaker and peaked at day 5, not 15. Just a small share of clonotypes turned up in the CD4 compartment as well as the CD8 compartment.

This clonotype has a count of ten or more. Its antigen remains unidentified. V was trimmed by 2 bases and J by 3 bases, leaving 10 bases between them. CDR3 size: 14 residues. Germline V lookup: CDR1 LNHDA, CDR2 SQIVND (reference sequence). Making TCR cDNA involved 5'RACE template switching, which added UMIs and a universal primer site. MiXCR, run by TCRdb on the 5' RACE reads, gives a single entry per CDR3 protein. The table lists some 120,000 distinct CDR3 sequences, roughly 6.7% of them singletons. This receptor was taken from a man younger than 35 who received the YFV17D yellow fever vaccine. The specimen was CD4+ T cells sorted from PBMCs, collected less than 11 days after the first yellow fever vaccination. J is TRBJ1-1 and V is TRBV19, with D unresolved. CDR3 DNA sequence: TGTGCCAGTAGTATACTGGGAATTTACACTGAAGCTTTCTTT. Its protein product is CASSILGIYTEAFF.